This T cell receptor (beta chain) was recorded in a study of neurological immune-mediated disorders. Study background: Multiple sclerosis patients numbering around 34 comprised roughly 30 relapsing-remitting and 3 secondary progressive patients. Study-wide results and caveats: Whereas HTLV-1-associated myelopathy showed the most TCR clonal expansion, multiple sclerosis showed the least, with levels below those of healthy controls.

This clonotype was observed at least ten times. No antigen is known for it. PBMCs stored at -80 C, 2 million in total, were the source of the unsorted libraries. As for the cDNA, it was generated by 5'RACE with 10-nucleotide random UMIs. TCRdb analysed the 5' RACE reads with MiXCR anew, one entry per CDR3 protein. The table shows just under 60,000 distinct CDR3 sequences, with roughly 2.5% occurring only once. The sequence was obtained from a man aged 50 to 59 with multiple sclerosis. Sequenced input: PBMCs.

The CDR3 is CASNRDRAGYNEQFF. The CDR3 bases are TGTGCCAGCAACCGGGACCGCGCCGGATACAATGAGCAGTTCTTC. The chain employs TRBV7-2 and TRBJ2-1, with D perhaps assigned TRBD1 or TRBD2 (5 bases each). Trimming removed 7 bases from V and 4 bases from J, with 17 bases in between. The CDR3 contains 15 residues. Germline V CDR1 and CDR2: SGHTA, FQGNSA.